The following is a T cell receptor (beta chain) sequence with its context. Its antigen is undetermined. The data originate from a study of CD8 T cells in ankylosing spondylitis. Germline V gene lookup returns CDR1 ENHRY and CDR2 SYGVKD. The CDR3 is 14 residues long. Trimming took off 0 bases at V and 6 bases at J, with 11 bases between the two ends. TCRdb re-analysed the 5' RACE reads in MiXCR, keeping a single row per CDR3 protein. The sample lists nearly 350,000 distinct CDR3 sequences, about 14% occurring once. Study-wide findings and caveats: There was reportedly significant enrichment of clones that were disease-linked in matched ankylosing spondylitis synovial fluid. Disease-linked clones were found to be CD8+ and relatively rare in peripheral blood.

The specimen sequenced was blood, either unsorted or a sorted T cell fraction (not recorded which). The TCR was taken from a male donor with ankylosing spondylitis or in good health (not recorded which). This chain connects TRBV10-3 to TRBJ1-2; a possible D gene is TRBD1 (5 bases). CDR3 nucleotides: TGTGCCATCAGTGAGTCGGGCAGGGTGGATGGCTACACCTTC. It encodes CAISESGRVDGYTF.